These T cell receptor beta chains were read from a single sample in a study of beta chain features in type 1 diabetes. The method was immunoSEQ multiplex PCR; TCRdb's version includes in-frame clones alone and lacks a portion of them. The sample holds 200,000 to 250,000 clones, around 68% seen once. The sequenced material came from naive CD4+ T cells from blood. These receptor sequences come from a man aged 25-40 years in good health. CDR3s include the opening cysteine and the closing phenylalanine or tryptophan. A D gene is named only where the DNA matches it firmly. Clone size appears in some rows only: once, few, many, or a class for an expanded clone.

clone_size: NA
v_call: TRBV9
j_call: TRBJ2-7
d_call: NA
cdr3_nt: TGTGCCAGCAGCGTAGATGCCGGTGGGGCCTACGAGCAGTACTTC
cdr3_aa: CASSVDAGGAYEQYF

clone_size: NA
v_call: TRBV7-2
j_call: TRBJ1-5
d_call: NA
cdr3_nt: TGTGCCAGCAGCTCGGGGCAGTATAGCAATCAGCCCCAGCATTTT
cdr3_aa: CASSSGQYSNQPQHF

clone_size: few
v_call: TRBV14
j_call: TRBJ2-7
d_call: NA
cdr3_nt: TGTGCCAGCAGCCCCCGAGGAGGGTCGACGTTCGAGCAGTACTTC
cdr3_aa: CASSPRGGSTFEQYF

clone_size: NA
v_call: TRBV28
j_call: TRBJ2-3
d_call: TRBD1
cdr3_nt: TGTGCCAGCAGTTCCCCCGGACAGGGTCGACTAGATACGCAGTATTTT
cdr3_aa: CASSSPGQGRLDTQYF

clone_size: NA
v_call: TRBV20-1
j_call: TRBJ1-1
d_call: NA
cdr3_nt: TGCAGTGCCGCCGGCTACACTGAAGCTTTCTTT
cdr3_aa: CSAAGYTEAFF

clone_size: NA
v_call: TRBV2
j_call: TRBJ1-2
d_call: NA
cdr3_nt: TGTGCCAGCAGTGTTGCAGGGAACTATGGCTACACCTTC
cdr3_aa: CASSVAGNYGYTF

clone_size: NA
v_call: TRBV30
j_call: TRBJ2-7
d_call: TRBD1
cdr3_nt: TGTGCCTGGAGTGTAATGGGACAGGGCTCCTACGAGCAGTACTTC
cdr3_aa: CAWSVMGQGSYEQYF

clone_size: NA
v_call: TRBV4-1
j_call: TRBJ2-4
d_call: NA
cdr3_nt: TGCGCCAGCAGCGAACCACTAGGGGACATTCAGTACTTC
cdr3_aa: CASSEPLGDIQYF

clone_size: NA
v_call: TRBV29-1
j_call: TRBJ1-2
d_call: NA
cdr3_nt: TGCAGCGTTGACGGGGGGCGCCCCTATGGCTACACCTTC
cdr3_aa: CSVDGGRPYGYTF

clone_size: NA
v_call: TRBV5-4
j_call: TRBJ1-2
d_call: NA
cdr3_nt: TGTGCCAGCAGCTTGGCCAAGTCGTCCACCTATGGCTACACCTTC
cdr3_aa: CASSLAKSSTYGYTF

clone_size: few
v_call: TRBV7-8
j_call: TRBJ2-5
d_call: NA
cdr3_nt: TGTGCCAGCAGCCCGCGGGTTACAGAGACCCAGTACTTC
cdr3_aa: CASSPRVTETQYF

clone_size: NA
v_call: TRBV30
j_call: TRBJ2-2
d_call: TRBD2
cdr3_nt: TGTGCCTGGAGCGGACCGGGACTAGGCACCGGGGAGCTGTTTTTT
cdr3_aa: CAWSGPGLGTGELFF

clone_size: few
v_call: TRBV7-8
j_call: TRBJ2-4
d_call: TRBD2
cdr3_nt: TGTGCCAGCAGCTCAACTAGCGGGGTCCCCTACAAAAACATTCAGTACTTC
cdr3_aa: CASSSTSGVPYKNIQYF

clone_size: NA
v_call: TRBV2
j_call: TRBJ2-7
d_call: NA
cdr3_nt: TGTGCCAGCAGCCTCTCTGGGCGGGGGCCCTACGAGCAGTACTTC
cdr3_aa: CASSLSGRGPYEQYF

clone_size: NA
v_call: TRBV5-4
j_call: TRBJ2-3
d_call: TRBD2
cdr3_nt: TGTGCCAGCAGCCTTAGACTAGCGCTGAGCACAGATACGCAGTATTTT
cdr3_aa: CASSLRLALSTDTQYF

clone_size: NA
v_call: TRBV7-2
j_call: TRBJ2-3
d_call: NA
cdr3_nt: TGTGCCAGCAGCTTAGGGGGGCGGTACACAGATACGCAGTATTTT
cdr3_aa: CASSLGGRYTDTQYF

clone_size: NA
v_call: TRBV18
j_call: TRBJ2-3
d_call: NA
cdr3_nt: TGTGCCAGCTCAGACCGGGCTCGCGGCACAGATACGCAGTATTTT
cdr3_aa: CASSDRARGTDTQYF

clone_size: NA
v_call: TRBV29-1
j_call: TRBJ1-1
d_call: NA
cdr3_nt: TGCAGCGTGCAGGCCACCGCGGAAGCTTTCTTT
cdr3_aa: CSVQATAEAFF

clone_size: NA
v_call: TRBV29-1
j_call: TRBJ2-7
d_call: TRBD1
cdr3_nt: TGCAGCGTGAACCCCGGGACAGGGACCTACGAGCAGTACTTC
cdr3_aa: CSVNPGTGTYEQYF

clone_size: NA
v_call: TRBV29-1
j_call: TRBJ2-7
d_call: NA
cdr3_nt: TGCAGCGTTCTTGACAGGAATCAGAACGAGCAGTACTTC
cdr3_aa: CSVLDRNQNEQYF

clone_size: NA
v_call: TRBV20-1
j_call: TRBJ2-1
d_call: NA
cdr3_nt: TGCAGTGCTAGGGGGGGTAATGAGCAGTTCTTC
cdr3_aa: CSARGGNEQFF

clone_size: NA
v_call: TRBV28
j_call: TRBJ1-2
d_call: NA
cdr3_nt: TGTGCCAGCAGTTTACCCGCGACGGCGCAGGGCTACACCTTC
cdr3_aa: CASSLPATAQGYTF

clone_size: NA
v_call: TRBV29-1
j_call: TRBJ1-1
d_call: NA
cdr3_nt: TGCAGCGCCCATCAGGGCAGGAACACTGAAGCTTTCTTT
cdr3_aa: CSAHQGRNTEAFF

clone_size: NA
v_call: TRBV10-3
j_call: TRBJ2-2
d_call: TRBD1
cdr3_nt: TGTGCCATCAGCCCCGGGACAGGGGTTATCGGGGAGCTGTTTTTT
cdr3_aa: CAISPGTGVIGELFF

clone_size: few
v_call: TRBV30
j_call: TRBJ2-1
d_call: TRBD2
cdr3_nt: TGTGCCTGGATTCGGGCTAGCGGGGGCTCCTACAATGAGCAGTTCTTC
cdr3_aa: CAWIRASGGSYNEQFF

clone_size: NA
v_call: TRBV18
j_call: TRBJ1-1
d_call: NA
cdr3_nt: TGTGCCAGCTCACCGCAGGACACGGGCACTGAAGCTTTCTTT
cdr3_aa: CASSPQDTGTEAFF

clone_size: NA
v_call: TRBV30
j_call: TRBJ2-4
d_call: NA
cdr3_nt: TGTGCCTGGAGTCCTAATATAGCCAAAAACATTCAGTACTTC
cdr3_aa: CAWSPNIAKNIQYF

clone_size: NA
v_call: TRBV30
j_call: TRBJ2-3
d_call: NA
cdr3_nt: TGTGCCTGGAGTATCGGCCCACCCACAGATACGCAGTATTTT
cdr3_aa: CAWSIGPPTDTQYF

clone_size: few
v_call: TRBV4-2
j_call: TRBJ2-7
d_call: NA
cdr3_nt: TGTGCCAGCACCTCCCTGGACACGTCCTACGAGCAGTACTTC
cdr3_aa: CASTSLDTSYEQYF

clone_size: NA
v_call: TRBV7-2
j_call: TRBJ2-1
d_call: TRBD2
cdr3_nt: TGTGCCAGCAGCCCCGGGACTAGCGGTTACAATGAGCAGTTCTTC
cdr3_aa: CASSPGTSGYNEQFF

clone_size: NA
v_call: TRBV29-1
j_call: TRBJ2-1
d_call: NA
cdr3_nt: TGCAGCGGGAAACAGGGATACTCCTACAATGAGCAGTTCTTC
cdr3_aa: CSGKQGYSYNEQFF

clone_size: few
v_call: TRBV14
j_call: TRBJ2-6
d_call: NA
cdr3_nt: TGTGCCAGCAGCCAAACCATCGCCGGGCCCAACGTCCTGACTTTC
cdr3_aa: CASSQTIAGPNVLTF

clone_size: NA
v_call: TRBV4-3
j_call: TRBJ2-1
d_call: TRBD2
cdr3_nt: TGCGCCAGCAGCCAAGGACTAGCGGGAGTCGGGGAGCAGTTCTTC
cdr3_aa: CASSQGLAGVGEQFF

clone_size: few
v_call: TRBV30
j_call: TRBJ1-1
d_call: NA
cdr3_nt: TGTGCCTGGAGCGGACAGCATTACACTGAAGCTTTCTTT
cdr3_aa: CAWSGQHYTEAFF

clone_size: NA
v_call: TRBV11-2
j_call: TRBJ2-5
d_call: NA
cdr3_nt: TGTGCCAGCAGTCTCATCTGGGACTCCCAAGAGACCCAGTACTTC
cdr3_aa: CASSLIWDSQETQYF

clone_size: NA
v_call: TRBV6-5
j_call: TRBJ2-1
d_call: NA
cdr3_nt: TGTGCCAGCAGAAAGGACGCTCACAATGAGCAGTTCTTC
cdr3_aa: CASRKDAHNEQFF

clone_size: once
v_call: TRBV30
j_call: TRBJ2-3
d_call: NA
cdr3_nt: TGTGCCTGGAGTGTGGGGCTAGTACCGGATACGCAGTATTTT
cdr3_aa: CAWSVGLVPDTQYF

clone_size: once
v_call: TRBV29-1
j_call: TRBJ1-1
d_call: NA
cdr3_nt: TGCAGCGCCGGCGGGGGGTTCACTGAAGCTTTCTTT
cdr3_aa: CSAGGGFTEAFF

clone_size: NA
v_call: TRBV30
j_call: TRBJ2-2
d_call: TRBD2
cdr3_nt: TGTGCCTGGAAGCAGCTAGCGGCTAACACCGGGGAGCTGTTTTTT
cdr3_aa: CAWKQLAANTGELFF

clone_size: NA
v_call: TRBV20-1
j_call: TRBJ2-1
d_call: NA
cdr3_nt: TGCAGTGCTAGTCGGGCGGATGAGCAGTTCTTC
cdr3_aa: CSASRADEQFF

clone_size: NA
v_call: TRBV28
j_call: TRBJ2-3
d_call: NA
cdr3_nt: TGTGCCAGTGGGCCTTCCGGGCGAGATACGCAGTATTTT
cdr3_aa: CASGPSGRDTQYF

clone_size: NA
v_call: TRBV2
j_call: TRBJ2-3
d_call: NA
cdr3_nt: TGTGCCAGCAGTGAGCACAGGGAAACAGATACGCAGTATTTT
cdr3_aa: CASSEHRETDTQYF

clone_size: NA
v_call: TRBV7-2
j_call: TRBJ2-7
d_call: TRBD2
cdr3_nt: TGTGCCAGCAGCCACCAGACTAGCGGGACCCTCAACGAGCAGTACTTC
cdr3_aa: CASSHQTSGTLNEQYF

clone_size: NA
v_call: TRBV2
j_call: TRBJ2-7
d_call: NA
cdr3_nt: TGTGCCAGCAGTGCCCAAGTAGTTATCTACGAGCAGTACTTC
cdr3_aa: CASSAQVVIYEQYF

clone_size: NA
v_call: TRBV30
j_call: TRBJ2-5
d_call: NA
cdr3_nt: TGTGCCTTGACGGTTGAAGAGACCCAGTACTTC
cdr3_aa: CALTVEETQYF